This TCR beta chain was observed in a study of blood T cell repertoires in COVID-19. Overall study: From the United States, Italy and Spain came samples of acute and convalescent COVID-19. T cells, B-cell-depleted T cells, or PBMCs supplied cDNA or gDNA.

Original processing notes: The authors estimated nucleated cell counts from reference gene primer amplification. Clones were sequenced by immunoSEQ multiplex PCR, and TCRdb holds only the in-frame ones, with some missing. V and J calls and clone size are those listed in that table; D and trimming were worked out from the DNA. The repertoire holds approximately 390,000 clones, with around 90% as singletons. This clone was seen only once. V gave up 1 base and J gave up 9 bases, with 13 bases separating them. CDR3 length: 14 residues. Germline V CDR1 and CDR2: SGHDN, FVKESK. The chain combines TRBV14 with TRBJ2-1; D might be TRBD2 (6 bases). The sequence came from a man aged 18 to 30 with active or convalescent COVID-19. Sample: peripheral blood. The CDR3 region has the DNA TGTGCCAGCAGCCAAGGGGGAGGCTTGAGTGAGCAGTTCTTC. This translates into CASSQGGGLSEQFF.